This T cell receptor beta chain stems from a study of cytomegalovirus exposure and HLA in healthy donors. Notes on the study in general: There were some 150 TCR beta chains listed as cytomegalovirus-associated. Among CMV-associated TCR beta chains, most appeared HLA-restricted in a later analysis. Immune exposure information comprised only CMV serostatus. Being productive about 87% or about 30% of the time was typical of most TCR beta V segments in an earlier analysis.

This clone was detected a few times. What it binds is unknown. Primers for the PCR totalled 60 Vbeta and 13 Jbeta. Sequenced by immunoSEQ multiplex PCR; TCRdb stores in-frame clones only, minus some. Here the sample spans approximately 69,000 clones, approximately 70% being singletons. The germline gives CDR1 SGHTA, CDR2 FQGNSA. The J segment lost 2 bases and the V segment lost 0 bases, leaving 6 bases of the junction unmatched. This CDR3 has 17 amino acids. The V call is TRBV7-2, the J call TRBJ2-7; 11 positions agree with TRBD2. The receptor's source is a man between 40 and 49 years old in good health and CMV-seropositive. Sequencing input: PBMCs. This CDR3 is CASSLALSGGATYEQYF. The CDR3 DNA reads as TGTGCCAGCAGCTTAGCACTTAGCGGGGGGGCCACCTACGAGCAGTACTTC.